This T cell receptor (beta chain) is drawn from a study of tumor-infiltrating lymphocytes in primary liver carcinoma. Across the study: Tumor lesions were T1-T3 N0M0 and spanned about 4.2 to 11 cm.

Both RNA and DNA were isolated together from approximately 22-30 mg of bulk tissue that had not been sorted. Making TCR beta cDNA involved approximately 480 ng total RNA and a constant-region primer. Slightly modified ARM-PCR with three nested multiplex PCR rounds yielded TCR beta libraries. Amplification in the first two PCR rounds was performed using TRBV1-TRBV30 forward primers and a C-beta reverse primer for about 10 cycles each. MiXCR was run by TCRdb on the multiplex PCR reads, yielding one entry per CDR3 protein. The data contain under 45,000 distinct CDR3 sequences, around 70% of them seen just once; the ten biggest clones take up under 20%. Worth noting for this clonotype: Germline and junction disagree at one end, which may indicate a read error.

Germline values: CDR1 SGHDN, CDR2 FVKESK. This CDR3 region has 13 residues. This receptor was identified in a man aged 35 to 55 with primary liver carcinoma and hepatitis B virus infection. This chain links TRBV14 with TRBJ2-7, with D perhaps TRBD1 (5 bases). The specimen sequenced was liver tumor tissue from sampling region 2. Subset of the sample: tumor region T2, inferior pole. The CDR3 nucleotides are TGCGTCAGCAGCCGGGTCGACAGTTACGAACAGTACTTC. Translation: CVSSRVDSYEQYF.